These T cell receptor beta chains were read from a single sample in a study of vaccination and CD4 T cells after COVID-19. TCRdb ran MiXCR on the PCR reads and lists one entry per CDR3 protein. The sample consists of about 9,500 distinct CDR3 sequences, about 65% of them appearing once. Antigens of these TCRs are unknown. The starting material was CD4+ T cells from blood, cultured in vitro, obtained before SARS-CoV-2 vaccination. These receptors came from a human donor who had recovered from COVID-19. Each CDR3 is given with its conserved first and last residue. The D gene is left open where the match is weak. Clone size is not always given. Where it is, it says once, few, many or a class for expanded clones.

clone size	D gene	CDR3 length	V gene	J gene	CDR3 DNA	CDR3 protein
-	-	14	TRBV7-2	TRBJ2-1	TGTGCCAGCGACCAAAGCGGATCCTACAATGAGCAGTTCTTC	CASDQSGSYNEQFF
-	-	19	TRBV20-1	TRBJ2-6	TGCAGTGCCCCCCAGCCCCGGGGGCGGTTTGGAACTGGGGCCAACGTCCTGACTTTC	CSAPQPRGRFGTGANVLTF
once	TRBD2	15	TRBV7-8	TRBJ2-3	TGTGCCAGCAGCACTGGACTAGCGGGAAGAGATACGCAGTATTTT	CASSTGLAGRDTQYF
-	-	15	TRBV20-1	TRBJ1-5	TGCAGTGCTAGACCCGGGACCGGGAGGGATCAGCCCCAGCATTTT	CSARPGTGRDQPQHF
few	TRBD2	14	TRBV20-1	TRBJ2-5	TGCAGTGCCCCCCAGCGGGATAAAGGAGAGACCCAGTACTTC	CSAPQRDKGETQYF
-	-	15	TRBV7-2	TRBJ1-1	TGTGCCAGCAGCTTAGTATTTGGAGCGAACACTGAAGCTTTCTTT	CASSLVFGANTEAFF
-	TRBD1	16	TRBV6-1	TRBJ2-5	TGTGCCAGCAGACCGACTCCAGGGGGACCTCAGGAGACCCAGTACTTC	CASRPTPGGPQETQYF
-	TRBD1	15	TRBV7-6	TRBJ1-3	TGTGCCAGCAGCTTAAGCCCGGGACAGCTGAACACCATATATTTT	CASSLSPGQLNTIYF
-	TRBD2	17	TRBV20-1	TRBJ2-1	TGCAGTGCAAACCCCGGACTAGCGGGGGCTACCTACAATGAGCAGTTCTTC	CSANPGLAGATYNEQFF
few	-	14	TRBV20-1	TRBJ1-1	TGCAGTGCTAGAGTAGACAGGTCGAATCTTGAAGCTTTCTTT	CSARVDRSNLEAFF
-	TRBD2	14	TRBV24-1	TRBJ2-5	TGTGCCACCAGTGATTTTGGTCGCGGGGGGCGGAAGTACTTC	CATSDFGRGGRKYF
-	TRBD2	18	TRBV7-9	TRBJ2-1	TGTGCCAGCAGCTTTCCACCTAGACTAGCGGGAACCAAGGATGAGCAGTTCTTC	CASSFPPRLAGTKDEQFF
-	-	14	TRBV18	TRBJ2-5	TGTGCCAGCTCACCCATCGCTAGGGGTGAGACCCAGTACTTC	CASSPIARGETQYF
-	TRBD2	20	TRBV11-3	TRBJ2-5	TGTGCCAGCAGCTCTGGACCTGGGACTAGCGGGAGAGACGGTAAGGAGACCCAGTACTTC	CASSSGPGTSGRDGKETQYF